Each of the 13 T cell receptor beta chains below was sequenced from the same sample in a study of Tregs in tolerant kidney transplant recipients. Some clones are missing from TCRdb's copy, which holds only in-frame ones; the method was immunoSEQ multiplex PCR. The table lists around 75,000 clones, roughly nine tenths of them singletons. Sequencing used CD4+ T cells from blood, obtained before the transplant. The receptors originated from a human donor who received a combined kidney and bone marrow transplant.

The V gene is TRBV6-1, the J gene TRBJ2-1; 8 positions match TRBD2. The length of the CDR3 is 15 residues. The germline V gene has CDR1 MNHNS and CDR2 SASEGT. With 6 bases clipped from V and 10 bases from J, the junction kept 14 bases outside the gene matches. CDR3: CASSLGLALDLEQFF. As DNA, the CDR3 is TGTGCCAGCAGCTTAGGACTAGCACTTGACCTAGAGCAGTTCTTC.

V is TRBV27 and J is TRBJ2-3; 12 nucleotides match TRBD1. Germline V lookup: CDR1 MNHEY, CDR2 SMNVEV (reference sequence). V was pared by 1 base and J by 3 bases, with 8 bases of the junction left unmatched. The CDR3 contains 18 residues. This chain's CDR3 is CASSLLGQGAVGTDTQYF. The CDR3 nucleotides read TGTGCCAGCAGTTTATTGGGACAGGGGGCGGTTGGGACAGATACGCAGTATTTT.

The gene calls are TRBV30 and TRBJ1-2, with TRBD1 identical over 7 bases. Germline V gene data show CDR1 as GTSNPN and CDR2 as SVGIG (reference sequence). This CDR3 is built from 14 residues. Losses at the gene ends were 0 bases for V and 4 bases for J; bases not matched to a gene: 5. Here the CDR3 reads CAWSVRTGLYGYTF. CDR3 bases: TGTGCCTGGAGTGTACGGACAGGCCTCTATGGCTACACCTTC.

V and J are TRBV5-1 and TRBJ2-7; D gene unclear. V was trimmed by 0 bases and J by 2 bases, leaving 6 bases between them. This CDR3 has 13 amino acids. Germline V lookup: CDR1 SGHRS, CDR2 YFSETQ. For the CDR3, the DNA is TGCGCCAGCAGCTTGGACAGAACCTACGAGCAGTACTTC. Amino acid sequence: CASSLDRTYEQYF.

The gene calls are TRBV29-1 and TRBJ1-1; a weak D match, TRBD1 (6 bases). The CDR3 runs to 13 residues. The V end was cut by 7 bases, the J end by 5 bases, with 17 bases between. Germline loops: CDR1 SQVTM, CDR2 ANQGSEA. The CDR3 region is CSANGGAVTEAFF. The CDR3 nucleotides read TGCAGCGCGAATGGGGGCGCGGTAACTGAAGCTTTCTTT.

The chain carries TRBV28 and TRBJ1-4; 8 bases match TRBD1. From germline, CDR1 is MDHEN and CDR2 SYDVKM. There are 13 residues in the CDR3. V lost 8 bases and J lost 4; bases outside the gene matches: 3. The CDR3 DNA follows: TGTGCCAGCCGGGACAGGCTTAATGAAAAACTGTTTTTT. It is translated as CASRDRLNEKLFF.

The rearrangement links TRBV10-3 to TRBJ2-2, with 7 bases lining up with TRBD1. Germline loops: CDR1 ENHRY, CDR2 SYGVKD. With V trimmed by 11 bases and J by 5 bases, 11 bases remained unmatched. The CDR3 contains 14 residues. The CDR3 bases are TGTGCCGCCGGCCGACAGGGTAGTACCGGGGAGCTGTTTTTT. Its protein product is CAAGRQGSTGELFF.

On this clone: Mismatch with germline at one junction end may stem from a read error. This chain connects TRBV19 to TRBJ1-2, with D perhaps matching TRBD1 (5 bases). Germline-derived CDR1 and CDR2 are LNHDA and SQIVND (reference sequence). The CDR3 length is 12 residues. The CDR3 DNA follows: TGCTATAATGGAGTCCTCAGGGATGGCTACACCTTC. This encodes CYNGVLRDGYTF.

V usage is TRBV5-6 and J usage is TRBJ2-5; the match to TRBD2 covers 14 bases. Losses at the gene ends were 7 bases for V and 4 bases for J; bases not matched to a gene: 3. In germline, CDR1 is SGHDT, CDR2 YYEEEE. This CDR3 region has 14 residues. The CDR3 here is CASGGLAGVETQYF. CDR3 DNA: TGTGCCAGCGGGGGACTAGCGGGAGTAGAGACCCAGTACTTC.

The gene calls are TRBV28 and TRBJ2-1; the match to TRBD2 covers 9 bases. Germline trimming cut 4 bases from V and 4 bases from J; bases unmatched to any gene: 11. Germline V gives CDR1 MDHEN, CDR2 SYDVKM. This CDR3 has 17 amino acids. CDR3 bases: TGTGCCAGCAGTTCCCGGGTAGCGGGAGTATTTTACAATGAGCAGTTCTTC. Its translation: CASSSRVAGVFYNEQFF.

This chain uses TRBV11-2 with TRBJ2-2; a possible D gene is TRBD1 (6 bases). Germline CDR1 SGHAT, CDR2 FQNNGV. V gave up 4 bases and J gave up 1 base, with 10 bases separating them. CDR3 size: 15 residues. The CDR3 DNA follows: TGTGCCAGCAGCTCAAGGACAGTGAACACCGGGGAGCTGTTTTTT. Amino acid sequence: CASSSRTVNTGELFF.

This clone was seen only once. This rearrangement joins TRBV29-1 to TRBJ1-2; 11 bases map to TRBD1. The CDR3 is 12 amino acids. Trimming cost V 7 bases and J 6 bases; bases outside gene matches: 4. CDR1 SQVTM and CDR2 ANQGSEA come from the germline V gene. CDR3 bases: TGCAGCGCCGCGGACAGGGGGCATGGCTACACCTTC. Translation: CSAADRGHGYTF. The complete variable domain, with remaining parts taken from reference TRBV29-1 and TRBJ1-2, reads SAVISQKPSRDICQRGTSLTIQCQVDSQVTMMFWYRQQPGQSLTLIATANQGSEATYESGFVIDKFPISRPNLTFSTLTVSNMSPEDSSIYLCSAADRGHGYTFGSGTRLTVV.

CDR3 in DNA: TGTGCCAGCAGTTTTGGGACAGGGGGCTCGCGCTCTGGAAACACCATATATTTT. Protein: CASSFGTGGSRSGNTIYF. The genes are TRBV27 and TRBJ1-3, with 12 bases identical to TRBD1. The J segment lost 0 bases and the V segment lost 3 bases, leaving 6 bases of the junction unmatched. This CDR3 has 18 amino acids. Germline V gene data show CDR1 as MNHEY and CDR2 as SMNVEV (reference sequence).